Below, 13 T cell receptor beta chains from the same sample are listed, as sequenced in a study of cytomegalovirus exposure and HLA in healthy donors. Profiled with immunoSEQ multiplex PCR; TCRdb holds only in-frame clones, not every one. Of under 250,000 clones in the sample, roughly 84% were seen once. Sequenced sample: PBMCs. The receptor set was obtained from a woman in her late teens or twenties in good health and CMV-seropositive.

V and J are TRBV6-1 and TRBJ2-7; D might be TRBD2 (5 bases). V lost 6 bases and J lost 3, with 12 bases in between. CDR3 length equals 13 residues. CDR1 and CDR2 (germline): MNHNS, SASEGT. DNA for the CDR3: TGTGCCAGCAGCCTCTCGGGGAACTACGAGCAGTACTTC. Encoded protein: CASSLSGNYEQYF.

CDR3 sequence reads: CASSYRGVNTEAFF. CDR3 in DNA: TGTGCCAGCAGTTACAGGGGTGTCAACACTGAAGCTTTCTTT. The chain carries TRBV7-3 and TRBJ1-1, with 7 positions matching TRBD1. Per the germline V gene, CDR1 is SGHTA and CDR2 is FQGTGA. The CDR3 covers 14 residues. The V and J ends lost 6 bases and 2 bases, in that order; junction bases with no gene match: 6.

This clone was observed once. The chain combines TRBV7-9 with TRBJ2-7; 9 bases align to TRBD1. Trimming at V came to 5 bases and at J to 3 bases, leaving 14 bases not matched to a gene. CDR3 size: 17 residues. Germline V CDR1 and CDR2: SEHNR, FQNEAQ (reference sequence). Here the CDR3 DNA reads TGTGCCAGCAGCCCGCGGGGCGGGACAGGGCCTTTCTACGAGCAGTACTTC. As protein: CASSPRGGTGPFYEQYF. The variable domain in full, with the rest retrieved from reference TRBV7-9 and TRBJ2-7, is DTGVSQNPRHKITKRGQNVTFRCDPISEHNRLYWYRQTLGQGPEFLTYFQNEAQLEKSRLLSDRFSAERPKGSFSTLEIQRTEQGDSAMYLCASSPRGGTGPFYEQYFGPGTRLTVT.

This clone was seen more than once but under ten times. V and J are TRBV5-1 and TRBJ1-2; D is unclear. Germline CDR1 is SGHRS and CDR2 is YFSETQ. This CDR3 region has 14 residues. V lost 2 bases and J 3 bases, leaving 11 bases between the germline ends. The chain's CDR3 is CASSFDTDDYGYTF. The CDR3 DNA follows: TGCGCCAGCAGCTTCGACACCGACGACTATGGCTACACCTTC.

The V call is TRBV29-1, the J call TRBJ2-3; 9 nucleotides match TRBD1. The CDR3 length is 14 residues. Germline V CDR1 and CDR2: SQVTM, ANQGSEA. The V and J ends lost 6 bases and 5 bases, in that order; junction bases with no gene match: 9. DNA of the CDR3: TGCAGCGTGGGGCAACAGGGGGCCGGAGATACGCAGTATTTT. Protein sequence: CSVGQQGAGDTQYF.

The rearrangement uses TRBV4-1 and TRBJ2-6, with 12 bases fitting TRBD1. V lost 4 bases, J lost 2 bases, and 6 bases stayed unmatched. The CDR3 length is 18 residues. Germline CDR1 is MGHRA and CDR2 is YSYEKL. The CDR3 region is CASSPGTGGATGANVLTF. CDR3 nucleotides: TGCGCCAGCAGCCCAGGGACAGGGGGCGCGACTGGGGCCAACGTCCTGACTTTC.

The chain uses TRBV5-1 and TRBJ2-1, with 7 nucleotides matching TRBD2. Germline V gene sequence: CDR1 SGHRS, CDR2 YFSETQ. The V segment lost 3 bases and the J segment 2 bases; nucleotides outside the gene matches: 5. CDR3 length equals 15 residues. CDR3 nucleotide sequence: TGCGCCAGCAGCTCGGCGGGAGTAGCCTACAATGAGCAGTTCTTC. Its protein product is CASSSAGVAYNEQFF. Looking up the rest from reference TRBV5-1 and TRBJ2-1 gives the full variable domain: KAGVTQTPRYLIKTRGQQVTLSCSPISGHRSVSWYQQTPGQGLQFLFEYFSETQRNKGNFPGRFSGRQFSNSRSEMNVSTLELGDSALYLCASSSAGVAYNEQFFGPGTRLTVL.

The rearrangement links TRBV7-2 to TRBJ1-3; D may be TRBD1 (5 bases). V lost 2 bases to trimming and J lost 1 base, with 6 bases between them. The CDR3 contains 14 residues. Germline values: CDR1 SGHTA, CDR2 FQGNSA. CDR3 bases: TGTGCCAGCAGCTTACAGGGATCTGGAAACACCATATATTTT. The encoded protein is CASSLQGSGNTIYF.

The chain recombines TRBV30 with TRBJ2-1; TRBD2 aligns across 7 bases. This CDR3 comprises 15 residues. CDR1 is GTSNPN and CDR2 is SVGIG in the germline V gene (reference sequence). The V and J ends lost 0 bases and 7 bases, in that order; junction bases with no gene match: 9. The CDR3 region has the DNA TGTGCCTGGAGTGTACGACTAGCCGGAAAGAATGAGCAGTTCTTC. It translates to CAWSVRLAGKNEQFF.

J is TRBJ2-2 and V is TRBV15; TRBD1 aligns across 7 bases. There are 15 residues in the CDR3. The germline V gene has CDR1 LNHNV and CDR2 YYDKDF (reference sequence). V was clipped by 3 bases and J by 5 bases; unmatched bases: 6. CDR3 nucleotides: TGTGCCACCAGCAGTGGACAGGTCCGAACCGGGGAGCTGTTTTTT. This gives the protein CATSSGQVRTGELFF.

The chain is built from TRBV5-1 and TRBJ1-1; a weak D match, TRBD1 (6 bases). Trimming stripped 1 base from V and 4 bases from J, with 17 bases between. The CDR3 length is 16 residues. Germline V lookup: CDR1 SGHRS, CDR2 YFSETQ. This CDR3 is CASSLKSPGEGTEAFF. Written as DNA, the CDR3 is TGCGCCAGCAGCTTGAAATCCCCAGGGGAAGGCACTGAAGCTTTCTTT.

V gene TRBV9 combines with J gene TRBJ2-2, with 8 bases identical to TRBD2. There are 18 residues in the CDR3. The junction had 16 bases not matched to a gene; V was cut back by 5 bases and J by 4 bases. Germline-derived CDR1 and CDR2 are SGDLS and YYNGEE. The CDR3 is CASRPTTGTSRATGELFF. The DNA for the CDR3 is TGTGCCAGCAGACCGACTACCGGGACTAGTCGAGCCACCGGGGAGCTGTTTTTT.

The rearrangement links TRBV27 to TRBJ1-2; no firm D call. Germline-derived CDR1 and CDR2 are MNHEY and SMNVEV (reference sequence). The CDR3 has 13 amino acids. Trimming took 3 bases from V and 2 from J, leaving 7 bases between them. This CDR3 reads CASSFYSNYGYTF. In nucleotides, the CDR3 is TGTGCCAGCAGTTTCTATAGCAACTATGGCTACACCTTC.